The table lists the clone carrying this T cell receptor (beta chain) with a few counts. This sample stems from a study of blood T cell repertoires in COVID-19. Study background: Nucleic acid was either cDNA or gDNA, and it came from T cells, B-cell-depleted T cells, or PBMCs.

Seattle's enrolled individuals joined amid active infection and were then monitored longitudinally. Study processing details: It was from reference gene primer amplification that nucleated cell counts were estimated. The repertoire was sequenced with immunoSEQ multiplex PCR; TCRdb's copy has only in-frame clones and lacks some. V and J calls and clone size are given by that table; D and trimming were obtained from the DNA. The table shows 300,000 to 350,000 clones, with roughly 87% occurring only once. Trimming removed 2 bases from V and 6 bases from J; junction bases left unmatched: 13. The CDR3 runs 16 residues. The germline gives CDR1 SGHNT, CDR2 YYREEE (reference sequence).

The source is a man younger than 40 with COVID-19, enrolled during active disease. The chain carries TRBV5-4 and TRBJ1-1, with TRBD1 identical over 7 bases. Sequencing was performed on peripheral blood. The CDR3 region is CASSFKQGFVEPEAFF. CDR3 bases: TGTGCCAGCAGCTTCAAACAGGGGTTCGTCGAACCTGAAGCTTTCTTT.